These 11 T cell receptor beta chains were sequenced from one sample in a study of monozygotic twins with inflammatory bowel disease. TCRdb reprocessed the 5' RACE reads, with one entry per CDR3 protein and no DNA. Here the sample table reports 350,000 to 400,000 distinct CDR3 sequences. Sequenced sample: blood. The receptors here all came from a human donor with ulcerative colitis or Crohn's disease, or a healthy co-twin of an affected twin (not recorded which).

The CDR3 is CASSTRQGHQPQHF. The chain combines TRBV6-5 with TRBJ1-5; there is no DNA to check the TCRdb D call of TRBD1. Germline V gene data show CDR1 as MNHEY and CDR2 as SVGAGI. This CDR3 comprises 14 residues.

V gene TRBV20-1 combines with J gene TRBJ1-4; the TCRdb D gene call, TRBD1, has no DNA to confirm it. Looked up from germline, CDR1 is DFQATT and CDR2 is SNEGSKA (reference sequence). This CDR3 region has 14 residues. The CDR3 spells CSARQGLGDEKLFF.

This chain uses TRBV12-3 or TRBV12-4 with TRBJ2-1; TCRdb proposes TRBD1, but this gene call is untestable without DNA. The CDR3 length is 13 residues. CDR3 sequence: CASGDRGYNEQFF.

V gene TRBV6-5 combines with J gene TRBJ1-1. Germline V lookup: CDR1 MNHEY, CDR2 SVGAGI. The CDR3 runs to 15 residues. The CDR3: CASSYSGTPHTEAFF.

This chain connects TRBV2 to TRBJ1-4; TCRdb proposes TRBD1, but this gene call is untestable without DNA. CDR1 SNHLY and CDR2 FYNNEI come from the germline V gene. CDR3 length: 15 residues. CDR3 in amino acids: CASTILGGANEKLFF.

V is TRBV2 and J is TRBJ2-5; TCRdb's D gene call, TRBD1, goes unchecked for lack of DNA. CDR3 size: 17 residues. The germline V gene encodes CDR1 SNHLY and CDR2 FYNNEI. The CDR3: CASSEPNTPGARETQYF.

CDR3 protein: CASTETGNEQYF. J is TRBJ2-7 and V is TRBV5-1; TCRdb returns TRBD1, unconfirmable since there is no DNA. The CDR3 covers 12 residues. Germline CDR1 and CDR2: SGHRS and YFSETQ.

The chain employs TRBV6-5 and TRBJ1-5. In germline, CDR1 is MNHEY, CDR2 SVGAGI. This CDR3 contains 14 residues. This CDR3 is CASSYGQKNQPQHF.

The chain employs TRBV4-2 and TRBJ2-1. This CDR3 is built from 13 residues. CDR1 and CDR2 from the germline V gene are LGHNA and YNFKEQ. CDR3: CASSQDEYNEQFF.

The rearrangement links TRBV4-3 to TRBJ2-2; the TRBD2 assignment by TCRdb is unverifiable without DNA. Germline loops: CDR1 LGHNA, CDR2 YSLEER. This CDR3 is 16 amino acids long. CDR3 protein: CASSQPSGGFIGELFF.

The chain combines TRBV25-1 with TRBJ2-7. The CDR3 contains 12 residues. Germline V gives CDR1 MGHDK, CDR2 SYGVNS. CDR3 sequence: CASSEGSYEQYF.